This T cell receptor beta chain was found in a study of blood T cells in healthy people across ages. General study findings and limits: Calculation of diversity from one million T cells yielded estimates considered to be underestimates.

CDR1 MNHNS and CDR2 SASEGT come from the germline V gene. CDR3 length: 10 amino acids. Worth noting for this clonotype: Antigen specificity is unknown.

A second PCR of about 7 to 12 cycles used a sample-barcoded 5' primer and a J-beta primer mix. The authors tagged each cDNA molecule using a template-switch adaptor with 12 random nucleotides. Samples each returned at least 2.5 million CDR3-containing paired-end reads. TCRdb recomputed calls from the 5' RACE reads with MiXCR, one row per CDR3 protein. In the table there are about 800,000 distinct CDR3 sequences, over 45% of which are singletons. Sequencing used blood. The rearrangement uses TRBV6-1 and TRBJ2-7; D is uncertain. The J call may not be correct, given that the DNA end is closer to TRBJ2-5. The source of this sequence is a man between 25 and 39 years old in good health. The CDR3, as DNA: TGTGCCAGCAGTGACGAGACCCAGTACTTC. Translating gives CASSDETQYF.